These 30 T cell receptor beta chains share one sample of origin, sequenced in a study of blood T cells in healthy people across ages. Using a J-beta primer mix together with a sample-barcoded 5' primer, a second PCR was run for roughly 6 to 11 cycles. In TCRdb, the 5' RACE reads were re-called with MiXCR into one record per CDR3 protein. Altogether 1.5 million to 1.8 million distinct CDR3 sequences are present, roughly two fifths being singletons, with the ten largest covering roughly 3.7%. The sequenced sample consisted of blood. These receptors were collected from a woman between 18 and 30 years old in good health.

J is TRBJ2-5 and V is TRBV7-2; 10 bases agree with TRBD2. V lost 7 bases, J lost 4 bases, and 6 bases stayed unmatched. This CDR3 has 14 residues. In germline, CDR1 is SGHTA, CDR2 FQGNSA. CDR3 bases: TGTGCCAGCACGAGCGGGAGGGCCGGAGAGACCCAGTACTTC. Translating gives CASTSGRAGETQYF.

A few counts support this clonotype. The chain is built from TRBV7-6 and TRBJ1-2; D uncertain. V was cut by 1 base and J by 1 base, with 13 bases left in between. There are 16 residues in the CDR3. CDR1 is SGHVS, CDR2 FNYEAQ, per germline. CDR3 bases: TGTGCCAGCAGCTTAGATAGGGCAGAAAATAACTATGGCTACACCTTC. This translates into CASSLDRAENNYGYTF.

The genes are TRBV12-3 or TRBV12-4 and TRBJ1-1; no definite D call. The V end lost 7 bases, the J end lost 5 bases, and 20 bases lay between the germline ends. The CDR3 extends over 15 amino acids. DNA for the CDR3: TGTGCCAGCACCTCACTGGGTACAAAGGGAACTGAAGCTTTCTTT. Translated, it gives CASTSLGTKGTEAFF.

The chain uses TRBV7-9 and TRBJ2-7; D not certain. The length of the CDR3 is 14 residues. Germline CDR1 SEHNR, CDR2 FQNEAQ (reference sequence). V lost 2 bases, J lost 3 bases, and 11 bases lay in between. The CDR3 DNA is TGTGCCAGCAGCTTAATGACCACCAGCTACGAGCAGTACTTC. As protein: CASSLMTTSYEQYF.

This clonotype was counted between two and nine times. The rearrangement joins TRBV15 to TRBJ1-2; D is perhaps TRBD1 (5 bases). The V and J ends lost 0 bases and 4 bases respectively, with 15 bases between them. The CDR3 sequence is 16 residues long. Germline lookup yields CDR1 LNHNV and CDR2 YYDKDF (reference sequence). The CDR3 nucleotides read TGTGCCACCAGCAGAGATATTGCGACAGCCACCTATGGCTACACCTTC. It translates to CATSRDIATATYGYTF.

This clonotype was observed a few times. The genes are TRBV7-2 and TRBJ2-5, with D perhaps TRBD2 (5 bases). This CDR3 region has 15 residues. Germline-derived CDR1 and CDR2 are SGHTA and FQGNSA. V lost 1 base to trimming and J lost 6 bases, with 15 bases between them. The CDR3 DNA reads as TGTGCCAGCAGCTTAGTGGGTACGGGAACGAAGACCCAGTACTTC. Translated, it gives CASSLVGTGTKTQYF.

This clonotype appeared once. The rearrangement joins TRBV6-6 to TRBJ1-2, with D hard to call. This CDR3 is built from 14 residues. V shed 4 bases and J shed 4 bases, with 13 bases lying between them. Germline values: CDR1 MNHNY, CDR2 SVGAGI (reference sequence). CDR3 sequence reads: CASSSLPKAYGYTF. The CDR3 coding sequence is TGTGCCAGCAGTTCGTTGCCTAAGGCCTATGGCTACACCTTC.

This chain connects TRBV9 to TRBJ2-1; the D call may be TRBD1 or TRBD2 (5 bases each). The CDR3 extends over 16 amino acids. V was trimmed by 5 bases and J by 0 bases, leaving 15 bases between them. CDR1 and CDR2 (germline): SGDLS, YYNGEE. The CDR3 reads CASSPPWGSSYNEQFF. CDR3 in DNA: TGTGCCAGCAGTCCACCGTGGGGGAGCTCCTACAATGAGCAGTTCTTC. Based on the CDR3 plus reference TRBV9 and TRBJ2-1, the full variable domain is DSGVTQTPKHLITATGQRVTLRCSPRSGDLSVYWYQQSLDQGLQFLIQYYNGEERAKGNILERFSAQQFPDLHSELNLSSLELGDSALYFCASSPPWGSSYNEQFFGPGTRLTVL.

V is TRBV6-2 or TRBV6-3 and J is TRBJ2-5; D not certain. Trimming stripped 11 bases from V and 2 bases from J, with 24 bases between. The CDR3 consists of 16 residues. The germline V gene encodes CDR1 MNHEY and CDR2 SVGEGT. The CDR3, as DNA: TGTGCCGTCAACGGCCTCCGAATTTTAATGCAAGAGACCCAGTACTTC. It encodes CAVNGLRILMQETQYF.

The chain couples TRBV29-1 to TRBJ1-3; 8 bases match TRBD1. In germline, CDR1 is SQVTM, CDR2 ANQGSEA. V lost 5 bases and J lost 0; bases outside the gene matches: 6. CDR3 length equals 15 residues. The CDR3 bases are TGCAGCGTTACCCGGGGGACAGGCTCTGGAAACACCATATATTTT. It translates to CSVTRGTGSGNTIYF.

The V and J genes are TRBV4-1 and TRBJ2-1; 7 bases agree with TRBD2. Trimming took 6 bases from V and 6 from J; bases not matched to a gene: 14. The CDR3 contains 16 residues. Germline values: CDR1 MGHRA, CDR2 YSYEKL. The CDR3 coding sequence is TGCGCCAGCAGTCCGATTACTAGCGTCCCCCCCAATGAGCAGTTCTTC. Its protein product is CASSPITSVPPNEQFF.

The chain combines TRBV15 with TRBJ1-2; no reliable D call. Germline CDR1 LNHNV, CDR2 YYDKDF (reference sequence). The V and J ends lost 0 bases and 2 bases respectively, with 7 bases between them. The CDR3 is made up of 14 amino acids. This chain's CDR3 is CATSRDNRNYGYTF. CDR3 nucleotide sequence: TGTGCCACCAGCAGAGATAATAGGAACTATGGCTACACCTTC. The complete variable domain, with remaining parts taken from reference TRBV15 and TRBJ1-2, reads DAMVIQNPRYQVTQFGKPVTLSCSQTLNHNVMYWYQQKSSQAPKLLFHYYDKDFNNEADTPDNFQSRRPNTSFCFLDIRSPGLGDTAMYLCATSRDNRNYGYTFGSGTRLTVV.

V gene TRBV29-1 combines with J gene TRBJ1-1; D gene unclear. Germline V gene data show CDR1 as SQVTM and CDR2 as ANQGSEA. The CDR3 extends over 10 amino acids. Trimming shortened V by 4 bases and J by 8 bases, and 8 bases separated the two germline ends. CDR3 region: CSVVAREAFF. The CDR3 nucleotides read TGCAGCGTTGTCGCTAGGGAAGCTTTCTTT.

This clonotype is a singleton in its sample. The chain links TRBV7-9 to TRBJ2-1; D gene ambiguous. This CDR3 region has 14 residues. With 6 bases removed from V and 5 bases from J, the gap between germline ends came to 14 bases. The germline CDR1 and CDR2 sequences are SEHNR and FQNEAQ (reference sequence). The CDR3, as DNA: TGTGCCAGCAGAATGGATTTCGGCCACAATGAGCAGTTCTTC. Residues: CASRMDFGHNEQFF.

This sequence joins TRBV12-3 or TRBV12-4 and TRBJ2-5; possible D gene TRBD2, 6 bases. The CDR3 runs to 18 residues. V lost 5 bases and J 2 bases, leaving 24 bases between the germline ends. CDR3 residues: CASSISNRRGRGQETQYF. The DNA of the CDR3 is TGTGCCAGCAGTATTAGTAATCGGAGGGGTAGAGGACAAGAGACCCAGTACTTC.

This rearrangement joins TRBV4-3 to TRBJ2-7, with D unresolved. The CDR3 has 17 residues. Looked up from germline, CDR1 is LGHNA and CDR2 is YSLEER. Trimming removed 1 base at V and 7 bases at J, with 23 bases between. The CDR3 is CASSQAVPFWLGNEQYF. The CDR3 DNA reads TGCGCCAGCAGCCAAGCGGTACCTTTCTGGCTCGGTAATGAGCAGTACTTC.

V is TRBV28 and J is TRBJ2-1, with 7 bases lining up with TRBD2. The CDR3 length is 15 residues. Germline CDR1 reads MDHEN; CDR2 reads SYDVKM. V shed 3 bases, J shed 9 bases, and the junction held 11 bases outside the gene matches. This CDR3 reads CASSFGGSWVFEQFF. CDR3 in DNA: TGTGCCAGCAGTTTTGGCGGGAGTTGGGTCTTTGAGCAGTTCTTC.

The V and J genes are TRBV7-2 and TRBJ2-4, with 12 bases lining up with TRBD2. CDR3 length: 16 amino acids. Germline trimming cut 1 base from V and 13 bases from J; bases unmatched to any gene: 11. The germline V gene encodes CDR1 SGHTA and CDR2 FQGNSA. The CDR3 sequence is CASSLVQLAGGGEQYF. CDR3 nucleotide sequence: TGTGCCAGCAGCTTAGTGCAGCTAGCGGGAGGGGGTGAGCAGTACTTC. The whole variable domain, filled in from reference TRBV7-2 and TRBJ2-4, reads GAGVSQSPSNKVTEKGKDVELRCDPISGHTALYWYRQSLGQGLEFLIYFQGNSAPDKSGLPSDRFSAERTGGSVSTLTIQRTQQEDSAVYLCASSLVQLAGGGEQYFGAGTRLSVL.

The CDR3 protein is CASSQTKTEAFF. As DNA, the CDR3 is TGCGCCAGCAGTCAGACTAAAACTGAAGCTTTCTTT. This rearrangement joins TRBV4-1 to TRBJ1-1; D call uncertain. The CDR3 sequence is 12 residues long. Deletions cut 6 bases from V and 5 bases from J, with 10 bases between. Germline V gene data show CDR1 as MGHRA and CDR2 as YSYEKL.

The J gene is TRBJ2-7, the V gene TRBV27; 7 nucleotides match TRBD1. V lost 5 bases and J lost 2; bases outside the gene matches: 6. CDR1 is MNHEY, CDR2 SMNVEV, per germline (reference sequence). This CDR3 is 14 amino acids long. In DNA form, the CDR3 reads TGTGCCAGCAGTAACCGGGACAGTCCCTACGAGCAGTACTTC. Protein product: CASSNRDSPYEQYF.

The CDR3 is CASSEQVRTGELFF. Written as DNA, the CDR3 is TGTGCCAGCAGCGAACAGGTTCGGACCGGGGAGCTGTTTTTT. This chain connects TRBV7-9 to TRBJ2-2, with D possibly being TRBD1 (5 bases). The CDR3 covers 14 residues. V was pared by 5 bases and J by 5 bases, with 12 bases between. From germline, CDR1 is SEHNR and CDR2 FQNEAQ (reference sequence). The variable domain in full, with the rest retrieved from reference TRBV7-9 and TRBJ2-2, is DTGVSQNPRHKITKRGQNVTFRCDPISEHNRLYWYRQTLGQGPEFLTYFQNEAQLEKSRLLSDRFSAERPKGSFSTLEIQRTEQGDSAMYLCASSEQVRTGELFFGEGSRLTVL.

The chain uses TRBV20-1 and TRBJ2-4; D ambiguous. Trimming pared 4 bases from V and 9 bases from J, leaving 10 bases between. Germline CDR1 is DFQATT and CDR2 is SNEGSKA (reference sequence). The CDR3 has 11 residues. The DNA for the CDR3 is TGCAGTGCTAAGGCCCGTGGCATTCAGTACTTC. Residues: CSAKARGIQYF.

V gene TRBV3-1 combines with J gene TRBJ2-1, with a weak D call TRBD2 (6 bases). Per the germline V gene, CDR1 is LGHDT and CDR2 is YNNKEL (reference sequence). This CDR3 contains 19 residues. Trimming took 6 bases from V and 3 from J, leaving 27 bases between them. The CDR3 protein is CASSRALAAFSSFYNEQFF. Here the CDR3 DNA reads TGTGCCAGCAGTCGAGCTTTAGCGGCCTTTTCCAGCTTCTACAATGAGCAGTTCTTC.

The V call is TRBV6-5, the J call TRBJ1-1, with 8 bases identical to TRBD1. V was clipped by 8 bases and J by 3 bases; unmatched bases: 5. Germline CDR1 and CDR2: MNHEY and SVGAGI. This CDR3 is built from 13 residues. DNA for the CDR3: TGTGCCAGCGGGAGACAGGGGTACACTGAAGCTTTCTTT. It yields the protein CASGRQGYTEAFF.

As concerns this clonotype: One end of the junction fails to match germline, which may point to a read error. The V call is TRBV7-7, the J call TRBJ2-3, with a tentative D call TRBD1 (5 bases). CDR3 length: 13 amino acids. Germline V gene sequence: CDR1 SSHAT, CDR2 FNYEAQ (reference sequence). In nucleotides, the CDR3 is TGTGCTAGCAGCTGTGACAGAACAGATACGCAGTATTTT. Translated: CASSCDRTDTQYF.

Here the CDR3 DNA reads TGTGCCATCAGCGACCCTAACTACGAGCAGTACTTC. Amino acid sequence: CAISDPNYEQYF. The rearrangement links TRBV10-3 to TRBJ2-7; D gene ambiguous. Trimming shortened V by 6 bases and J by 3 bases, and 9 bases separated the two germline ends. This CDR3 is 12 amino acids long. Germline V lookup: CDR1 ENHRY, CDR2 SYGVKD.

The chain couples TRBV4-1 to TRBJ2-1; no definite D call. The CDR3 is 15 residues long. Germline CDR1 and CDR2: MGHRA and YSYEKL. V lost 4 bases and J lost 1, with 11 bases in between. For the CDR3, the DNA is TGCGCCAGCAGCCTCCTCCCCCCTTCCTACAATGAGCAGTTCTTC. Protein sequence: CASSLLPPSYNEQFF.

This sequence joins TRBV20-1 and TRBJ2-2, with TRBD1 as a possible D gene (5 bases). V shed 2 bases and J shed 0 bases, with 7 bases lying between them. Per germline, CDR1 DFQATT and CDR2 SNEGSKA (reference sequence). The CDR3 has 14 amino acids. The CDR3 here is CSARHRTNTGELFF. CDR3 DNA sequence: TGCAGTGCTAGACACAGGACGAACACCGGGGAGCTGTTTTTT.

The chain links TRBV15 to TRBJ1-3, with a tentative D call TRBD1 (6 bases). Germline V gene lookup returns CDR1 LNHNV and CDR2 YYDKDF (reference sequence). Trimming stripped 3 bases from V and 5 bases from J, with 17 bases between. The CDR3 is 16 residues long. Written as DNA, the CDR3 is TGTGCCACCAGCAGCATACAAACAACAGGGAGAAACACCATATATTTT. Amino acids: CATSSIQTTGRNTIYF.

The chain employs TRBV27 and TRBJ1-2; 8 bases are a match to TRBD1. The CDR3 extends over 14 amino acids. V was clipped by 6 bases and J by 4 bases; unmatched bases: 7. Germline V lookup: CDR1 MNHEY, CDR2 SMNVEV (reference sequence). The DNA of the CDR3 is TGTGCCAGCAGGCGGACAGGGAGGGTCTATGGCTACACCTTC. This codes for CASRRTGRVYGYTF.